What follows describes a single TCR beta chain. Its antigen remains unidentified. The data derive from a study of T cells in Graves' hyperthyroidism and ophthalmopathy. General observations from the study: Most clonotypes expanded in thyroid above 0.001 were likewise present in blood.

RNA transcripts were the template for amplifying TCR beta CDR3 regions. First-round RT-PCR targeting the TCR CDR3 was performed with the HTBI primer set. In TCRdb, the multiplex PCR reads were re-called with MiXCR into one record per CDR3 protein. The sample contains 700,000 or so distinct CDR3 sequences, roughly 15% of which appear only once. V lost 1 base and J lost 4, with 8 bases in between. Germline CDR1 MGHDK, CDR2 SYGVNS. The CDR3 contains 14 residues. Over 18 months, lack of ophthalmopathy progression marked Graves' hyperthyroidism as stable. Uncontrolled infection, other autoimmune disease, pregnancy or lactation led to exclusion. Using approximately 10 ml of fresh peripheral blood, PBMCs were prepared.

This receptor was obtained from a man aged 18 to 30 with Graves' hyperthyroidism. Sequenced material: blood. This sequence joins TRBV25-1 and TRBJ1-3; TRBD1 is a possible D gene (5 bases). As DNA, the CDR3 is TGTGCCAGCAGTGAATTGGACATCGGAAACACCATATATTTT. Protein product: CASSELDIGNTIYF.